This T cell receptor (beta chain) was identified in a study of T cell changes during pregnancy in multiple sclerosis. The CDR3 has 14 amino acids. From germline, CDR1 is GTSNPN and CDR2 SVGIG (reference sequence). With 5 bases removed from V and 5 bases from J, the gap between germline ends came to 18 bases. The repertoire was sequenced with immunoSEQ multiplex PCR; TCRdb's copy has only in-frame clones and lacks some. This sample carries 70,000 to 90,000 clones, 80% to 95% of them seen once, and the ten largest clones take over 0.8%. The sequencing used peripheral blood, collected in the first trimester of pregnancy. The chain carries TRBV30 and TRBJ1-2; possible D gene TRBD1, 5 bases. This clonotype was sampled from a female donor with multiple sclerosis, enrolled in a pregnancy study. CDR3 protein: CAWGIRDSEYGYTF. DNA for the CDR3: TGTGCCTGGGGAATACGTGACAGCGAGTATGGCTACACCTTC.